Described below is a single T cell receptor (beta chain) sequence and its context. No antigen is known for it. Base qualities are not at hand, and no much larger clone is one base apart. Libraries came from the immunoSEQ multiplex PCR assay. RNA was extracted from all samples and reverse transcribed into cDNA, which served as template for TCR sequencing. First-strand cDNA was synthesized using SuperScript III with a 2:1 mix of oligo-dT and random hexamers. Amplification bias was assessed with a synthetic immune receptor repertoire, and residual bias was removed computationally. Per the original workflow: After raw reads were preprocessed to remove errors, the CDR3 was defined following IMGT conventions as running from the conserved cysteine to phenylalanine. To get clonality, Shannon entropy was normalized by log2 of the number of productive unique TCRs and the result was subtracted from 1. CD4 or CD8 identity of scalp clones was inferred by cross-referencing scalp TCRbeta sequences with sorted blood CD4 and CD8 repertoires. As stored in TCRdb, this immuneACCESS dataset retains in-frame rearrangements with V and J assigned. A fraction of the clones does not appear; measured against another copy, unresolved V genes explain less than half of the discrepancy, and the remainder lacks a known reason. V, J and clone size reflect that table, while D and trimming were determined from the DNA. The sample includes more than 200,000 clones, with roughly two thirds observed a single time. Of the sample, about 1.3% falls within the top ten clones.

This specimen comes from a study of CD8+ T cells in alopecia areata (dated by TCRdb to the late 2010s). Background on the whole study: Treated patients were enrolled in an open-label pilot trial of oral tofacitinib, 5 to 10 mg twice daily, for moderate-to-severe alopecia areata. Patients received tofacitinib for 6 to 18 months and were then followed off drug for 6 months to check for delayed response and recurrence. The study used high-throughput TCRbeta sequencing to examine T cell clonal expansion in alopecia areata, in both the C3H/HeJ mouse model and human patients. Scalp tissue and sorted CD4+ and CD8+ peripheral blood T cells from patchy and totalis/universalis alopecia areata patients and from healthy controls were covered by human TCRbeta sequencing. Biopsies were taken from tofacitinib-treated patients at baseline and at 4 and 24 weeks of treatment, and a later scalp biopsy was taken in several of the tofacitinib-treated patients. Clonality in the scalp was compared among normal scalp (n=4), patchy alopecia areata scalp (n=8), and alopecia totalis/universalis scalp (n=8). RNA came from the PAXgene miRNA kit for fixed scalp, the miRNeasy kit for PBMCs, and the RNeasy kit for mouse skin. Amplification of TCRbeta CDR3 regions was done by immunoSEQ multiplex PCR using 35 Vbeta forward primers and 13 Jbeta reverse primers. Findings and caveats that apply to the study as a whole: Shared TCR sequences between patients were less evident than in mice, which may be partly attributable to HLA diversity in the patient population. Resident alphabeta T cells in normal human skin are also sequenced, complicating scalp TCR repertoire analysis, unlike mouse skin dominated by gammadelta T cells. Compared with normal scalp, lesional scalp, particularly in alopecia totalis/universalis, had higher clonality and more expanded CD8+ clones, which suggests antigenic drive.

As encoded in the germline V gene, CDR1 is SGHVS while CDR2 is FNYEAQ. The CDR3 starts with the cysteine, ends with the phenylalanine, and has 14 residues. Solely the CDR3 DNA is kept, with 42 bases framed from the first base. Deletion took 5 bases off V and 4 bases off J, with a span of 12 bases between the germline ends. Explained via the paper, the time point label denotes: baseline before oral tofacitinib. Lesional scalp punch biopsies and peripheral blood were obtained from alopecia areata patients. PBMCs were separated by density centrifugation and stained for CD3, CD4 and CD8, after which CD4+ and CD8+ T cells were sorted on a FACSAria.

Sequences were derived from CD4+ T cells sorted from blood, sampled at week 0. The chain is encoded by TRBV7-6 joined to TRBJ2-1; TRBD1 might be the D gene, on 6 matching bases. The clonotype comes from a human donor with alopecia areata. The CDR3 protein is CASSHGQRYNEQFF. DNA sequence: TGTGCCAGCAGCCACGGACAGAGATACAATGAGCAGTTCTTC.